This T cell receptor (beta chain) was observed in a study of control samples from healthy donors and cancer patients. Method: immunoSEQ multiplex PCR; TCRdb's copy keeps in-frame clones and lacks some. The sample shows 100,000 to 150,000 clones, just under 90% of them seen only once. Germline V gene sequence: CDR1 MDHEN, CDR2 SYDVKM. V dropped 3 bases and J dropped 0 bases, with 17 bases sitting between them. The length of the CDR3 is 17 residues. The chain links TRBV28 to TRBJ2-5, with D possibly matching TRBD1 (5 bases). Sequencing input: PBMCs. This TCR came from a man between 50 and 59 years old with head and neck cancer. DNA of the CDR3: TGTGCCAGCAGTTTTGTTGCCAGGGCCGCCCACCAAGAGACCCAGTACTTC. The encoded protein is CASSFVARAAHQETQYF.